These 26 T cell receptor beta chains came from one sample sequenced in a study of T cell changes during pregnancy in multiple sclerosis. Profiled with immunoSEQ multiplex PCR; TCRdb holds only in-frame clones, not every one. Counted here are 77,000 or so clones, about 93% occurring once; the ten biggest clones make up less than 0.75%. The specimen was peripheral blood, collected in the second trimester of pregnancy. Receptor source: a female donor in good health, enrolled as a control in a pregnancy study.

This chain connects TRBV5-4 to TRBJ1-6; tentatively, D is TRBD1 (5 bases). Per the germline V gene, CDR1 is SGHNT and CDR2 is YYREEE (reference sequence). V shed 5 bases and J shed 5 bases, with 14 bases lying between them. The CDR3 covers 15 residues. CDR3: CASREAGSHNSPLHF. DNA for the CDR3: TGTGCCAGCAGGGAAGCAGGGTCTCATAATTCACCCCTCCACTTT.

The rearrangement uses TRBV7-6 and TRBJ2-7; 11 bases are a match to TRBD1. Germline CDR1 and CDR2: SGHVS and FNYEAQ. Trimming at V came to 4 bases and at J to 7 bases, leaving 3 bases not matched to a gene. There are 13 residues in the CDR3. As DNA, the CDR3 is TGTGCCAGCAGCTCGGACAGGGGGCGGGAGCAGTACTTC. Its translation is CASSSDRGREQYF.

The gene calls are TRBV27 and TRBJ2-3; TRBD1 matches at 9 bases. V was pared by 1 base and J by 4 bases, with 3 bases of the junction left unmatched. This CDR3 comprises 15 residues. Germline V gene lookup returns CDR1 MNHEY and CDR2 SMNVEV (reference sequence). The CDR3: CASSLWDRDPDTQYF. The CDR3 DNA reads as TGTGCCAGCAGTTTATGGGACAGGGACCCAGATACGCAGTATTTT.

The chain couples TRBV6-1 to TRBJ2-7; unclear D gene. Trimming removed 9 bases at V and 6 bases at J, with 18 bases between. Germline CDR1 MNHNS, CDR2 SASEGT. This CDR3 comprises 13 residues. CDR3 sequence (DNA): TGTGCCAGAAAGGTGCAGGCCCCCTGCGAGCAGTACTTC. It codes for CARKVQAPCEQYF.

The chain links TRBV4-1 to TRBJ1-2; tentatively, D is TRBD1 (6 bases). Looked up from germline, CDR1 is MGHRA and CDR2 is YSYEKL. The CDR3 covers 14 residues. Trimming left V 0 bases short and J 2 bases short, with 7 bases between. The CDR3 is CASSQDQGNYGYTF. The CDR3 DNA follows: TGCGCCAGCAGCCAAGATCAGGGGAACTATGGCTACACCTTC.

The chain has TRBV4-1 and TRBJ1-5; D might be TRBD1 (5 bases). Germline V CDR1 and CDR2: MGHRA, YSYEKL. Trimming stripped 5 bases from V and 2 bases from J, with 16 bases between. This CDR3 spans 16 amino acids. The CDR3 bases are TGCGCCAGCAGCGTCCTTCAAGGGGCAGGCAATCAGCCCCAGCATTTT. Protein product: CASSVLQGAGNQPQHF.

The J gene is TRBJ2-5, the V gene TRBV15; D remains unclear. Trimming shortened V by 0 bases and J by 5 bases, and 13 bases separated the two germline ends. Germline CDR1 and CDR2: LNHNV and YYDKDF (reference sequence). The CDR3 consists of 15 residues. The CDR3 DNA follows: TGTGCCACCAGCAGAGATCTAAACCCCTCGGAGACCCAGTACTTC. Translation: CATSRDLNPSETQYF.

The chain employs TRBV25-1 and TRBJ1-1, with D hard to call. Germline V gene lookup returns CDR1 MGHDK and CDR2 SYGVNS. The CDR3 is 15 amino acids. The V gene lost 6 bases and the J gene lost 3 bases, with 17 bases spanning the gap. The CDR3 DNA is TGTGCCAGCAGCTACGGGCGGGTTTGGGACACTGAAGCTTTCTTT. It yields the protein CASSYGRVWDTEAFF.

The rearrangement joins TRBV13 to TRBJ1-1, with TRBD1 as a possible D gene (6 bases). V was shortened by 5 bases and J by 1 base, with 11 bases between the two germline ends. The CDR3 loop spans 14 amino acids. Germline values: CDR1 PRHDT, CDR2 FYEKMQ (reference sequence). CDR3 sequence: CASSPGQRNTEAFF. In nucleotides, the CDR3 is TGTGCCAGCAGCCCAGGACAGAGGAACACTGAAGCTTTCTTT.

The chain employs TRBV14 and TRBJ2-1, with D unresolved. V shed 4 bases and J shed 0 bases, with 10 bases lying between them. Germline CDR1 is SGHDN and CDR2 is FVKESK. The CDR3 is 15 residues long. The CDR3 DNA is TGTGCCAGCAGCCCCGGAGTCAGCTCCTACAATGAGCAGTTCTTC. Translating gives CASSPGVSSYNEQFF.

The gene calls are TRBV19 and TRBJ1-5, with D possibly being TRBD1 (5 bases). The CDR3 contains 15 residues. Germline-derived CDR1 and CDR2 are LNHDA and SQIVND (reference sequence). V lost 1 base and J 5 bases, leaving 12 bases between the germline ends. CDR3 sequence reads: CASSIVAGSHQPQHF. CDR3 DNA: TGTGCCAGTAGTATAGTGGCAGGGTCCCATCAGCCCCAGCATTTT.

The chain recombines TRBV5-1 with TRBJ1-4, with a tentative D call TRBD1 (5 bases). The CDR3 is made up of 14 amino acids. V was cut by 3 bases and J by 13 bases, with 19 bases left in between. CDR1 is SGHRS, CDR2 YFSETQ, per germline. CDR3 nucleotides: TGCGCCAGCAGCTGGGGGGGGACGGCCAGAGGACTGTTTTTT. Amino acid sequence: CASSWGGTARGLFF.

J is TRBJ1-6 and V is TRBV4-3; 9 bases line up with TRBD1. The CDR3 has 14 amino acids. Germline CDR1 reads LGHNA; CDR2 reads YSLEER. The V segment lost 0 bases and the J segment 13 bases; nucleotides outside the gene matches: 4. CDR3 loop: CASSQEGQGSPLHF. The CDR3 DNA sequence: TGCGCCAGCAGCCAAGAGGGACAGGGCTCCCCCCTCCACTTT.

This chain joins TRBV7-9 and TRBJ1-2; no reliable D call. The CDR3 loop spans 13 amino acids. Germline CDR1 is SEHNR and CDR2 is FQNEAQ (reference sequence). V was pared by 4 bases and J by 7 bases, with 13 bases between. The CDR3 is CASSSLDGSGYTF. DNA for the CDR3: TGTGCCAGCAGCTCCTTAGATGGGAGTGGCTACACCTTC.

J is TRBJ1-4 and V is TRBV5-4; 9 bases map to TRBD1. Germline CDR1 and CDR2: SGHNT and YYREEE (reference sequence). The CDR3 extends over 16 amino acids. The trim removed 3 bases at V and 8 bases at J, leaving 11 bases unmatched. CDR3 loop: CASSSEKQGAKEKLFF. The CDR3 nucleotides are TGTGCCAGCAGCTCTGAAAAACAGGGGGCGAAAGAAAAACTGTTTTTT.

J is TRBJ1-6 and V is TRBV2, with TRBD1 matching 9 bases. Germline loops: CDR1 SNHLY, CDR2 FYNNEI. This CDR3 is 19 amino acids long. The junction had 17 bases not matched to a gene; V was cut back by 2 bases and J by 9 bases. CDR3 loop: CASSERTGDRAEGGSPLHF. The DNA of the CDR3 is TGTGCCAGCAGTGAACGAACGGGGGACAGGGCGGAAGGTGGTTCACCCCTCCACTTT.

This rearrangement joins TRBV14 to TRBJ1-1; D gene ambiguous. Germline V gene lookup returns CDR1 SGHDN and CDR2 FVKESK. The CDR3 length is 15 residues. V was clipped by 4 bases and J by 1 base, with 13 bases between them. CDR3 sequence: CASSPRPRKNTEAFF. The CDR3 DNA is TGTGCCAGCAGCCCTCGACCCAGGAAGAACACTGAAGCTTTCTTT.

V and J are TRBV5-6 and TRBJ2-7; TRBD1 matches 8 bases. With V trimmed by 3 bases and J by 0 bases, 5 bases remained unmatched. Germline V CDR1 and CDR2: SGHDT, YYEEEE. The CDR3 extends over 15 amino acids. The DNA for the CDR3 is TGTGCCAGCAGCTGGGACAGGACGAGCTCCTACGAGCAGTACTTC. This gives the protein CASSWDRTSSYEQYF.

V and J are TRBV9 and TRBJ2-1; tentatively, D is TRBD2 (6 bases). Germline loops: CDR1 SGDLS, CDR2 YYNGEE. The CDR3 loop spans 11 amino acids. V lost 7 bases and J lost 9, with 11 bases in between. CDR3 amino acids: CASGGTPEQFF. The CDR3, as DNA: TGTGCCAGCGGGGGGACTCCTGAGCAGTTCTTC.

The chain combines TRBV7-3 with TRBJ2-5, with D perhaps matching TRBD1 (6 bases). Germline V gives CDR1 SGHTA, CDR2 FQGTGA. The CDR3 covers 13 residues. Trimming stripped 3 bases from V and 2 bases from J, with 7 bases between. For the CDR3, the DNA is TGTGCCAGCAGCTTGGGACAACAAGAGACCCAGTACTTC. It yields the protein CASSLGQQETQYF.

The gene calls are TRBV7-2 and TRBJ2-1, with 9 bases that match TRBD2. This CDR3 is built from 15 residues. The germline V gene has CDR1 SGHTA and CDR2 FQGNSA. J gave up 4 bases and V 6 bases, and 7 bases lay outside the gene matches. The CDR3 loop reads CASSYLAGDYNEQFF. In DNA form, the CDR3 reads TGTGCCAGCAGTTATTTAGCGGGGGATTACAATGAGCAGTTCTTC. Together with reference TRBV7-2 and TRBJ2-1, the CDR3 gives the full variable domain: GAGVSQSPSNKVTEKGKDVELRCDPISGHTALYWYRQSLGQGLEFLIYFQGNSAPDKSGLPSDRFSAERTGGSVSTLTIQRTQQEDSAVYLCASSYLAGDYNEQFFGPGTRLTVL.

The J gene is TRBJ1-2, the V gene TRBV30, with D perhaps matching TRBD1 (6 bases). The V gene lost 3 bases and the J gene lost 7 bases, with 21 bases spanning the gap. This CDR3 spans 15 amino acids. In germline, CDR1 is GTSNPN, CDR2 SVGIG (reference sequence). CDR3 amino acids: CAWRGTGTRGFGYTF. In nucleotides, the CDR3 is TGTGCCTGGAGGGGAACAGGGACGAGAGGGTTTGGCTACACCTTC. Based on the CDR3 plus reference TRBV30 and TRBJ1-2, the full variable domain is SQTIHQWPATLVQPVGSPLSLECTVEGTSNPNLYWYRQAAGRGLQLLFYSVGIGQISSEVPQNLSASRPQDRQFILSSKKLLLSDSGFYLCAWRGTGTRGFGYTFGSGTRLTVV.

This clone was picked up a small number of times. The chain couples TRBV30 to TRBJ1-1; possible D gene TRBD1, 5 bases. The CDR3 has 13 amino acids. Germline V gene sequence: CDR1 GTSNPN, CDR2 SVGIG (reference sequence). V was pared by 0 bases and J by 10 bases, with 15 bases between. DNA for the CDR3: TGTGCCTGGAGTGTTCAGGGTAGGGTTAGAGCTTTCTTT. Residues: CAWSVQGRVRAFF.

The chain uses TRBV19 and TRBJ2-2; D remains ambiguous. V was trimmed by 3 bases and J by 4 bases, leaving 12 bases between them. Germline lookup yields CDR1 LNHDA and CDR2 SQIVND (reference sequence). The CDR3 has 15 amino acids. CDR3 sequence: CASSISGVSTGELFF. The CDR3 DNA sequence: TGTGCCAGTAGTATCTCAGGTGTAAGCACCGGGGAGCTGTTTTTT.

The CDR3 here is CASSPGRGRTEAFF. In nucleotides, the CDR3 is TGTGCCAGCTCACCAGGTAGGGGCAGAACTGAAGCTTTCTTT. J is TRBJ1-1 and V is TRBV18; tentatively, D is TRBD1 (5 bases). Germline V lookup: CDR1 KGHSH, CDR2 LQKENI. This CDR3 comprises 14 residues. The V gene lost 2 bases and the J gene lost 5 bases, with 12 bases spanning the gap.

The chain employs TRBV4-3 and TRBJ1-1; no definite D call. V was clipped by 0 bases and J by 2 bases, with 13 bases between them. The CDR3 is made up of 16 amino acids. Germline V gives CDR1 LGHNA, CDR2 YSLEER. This CDR3 reads CASSQDEGFRNTEAFF. The DNA of the CDR3 is TGCGCCAGCAGCCAAGATGAGGGATTTAGAAACACTGAAGCTTTCTTT.